This TCR beta chain was captured in a study of neoadjuvant nivolumab and ipilimumab in lung cancer. There are 16 residues in the CDR3. The V segment lost 0 bases and the J segment 0 bases; nucleotides outside the gene matches: 2. Looked up from germline, CDR1 is SGHAT and CDR2 is FQNNGV. Profiled with immunoSEQ multiplex PCR; TCRdb holds only in-frame clones, not every one. The data contain some 18,000 clones, 76% of them seen just once; the ten biggest clones take up roughly 7%. The specimen comprised tumor tissue, sampled after neoadjuvant nivolumab, alone or with ipilimumab, at or shortly before surgery. The sequence came from an adult with non-small cell lung cancer. The chain employs TRBV11-2 and TRBJ2-1, with 7 bases matching TRBD2. CDR3 amino acids: CASSLDERDSYNEQFF. In DNA, the CDR3 is TGTGCCAGCAGCTTAGACGAGCGGGACTCCTACAATGAGCAGTTCTTC.